This TCR beta chain was observed in a study of T-cell memory formation after mild COVID-19. J gave up 13 bases and V 2 bases, and 9 bases lay outside the gene matches. The CDR3 sequence is 14 residues long. CDR1 and CDR2 (germline): SNHLY, FYNNEI. Study results and limitations: Contracting clones, day 15 to 85, had balanced CD4/CD8, and later expanders favored CD4+.

TCRdb re-derived calls from the 5' RACE reads in MiXCR, one entry per CDR3 protein. The table lists under 300,000 distinct CDR3 sequences, more than 8% of them singletons, with 22% in the top ten. As to this clonotype: What it binds is unknown.

The sample taken for sequencing was PBMCs or a T cell subset sorted from them (not recorded which). The chain is built from TRBV2 and TRBJ2-4, with 9 bases lining up with TRBD1. The TCR sequence derives from a young man who had mild COVID-19 (a few samples of this study predate the infection). Cell type and time point are not known. Here the CDR3 DNA reads TGTGCCAGCAGTGAACAAGGACAGGGGAACACCCAGTACTTC. This translates into CASSEQGQGNTQYF.